This T cell receptor beta chain was recovered during a study of CD8 T cells in Susac syndrome. TCR beta was sequenced from blood CD8+ and CD4+ T cells. Controls were healthy donors chosen to match patients in age and sex. TEMRA cells were FACS-enriched, with CD8+ and CD4+ T cells isolated negatively. RNA amounts of roughly 0.45 to 1 ug underwent reverse transcription with random hexamers. With immunoSEQ multiplex PCR, TCR beta CDR3 was amplified across 54 Vbeta and 13 Jbeta. TCRdb redid the calling of the immunoSEQ multiplex PCR reads with MiXCR, one entry per CDR3 protein. The profile shows roughly 200,000 distinct CDR3 sequences, approximately 95% of them singletons. This CDR3 comprises 15 residues. V gave up 4 bases and J gave up 7 bases, with 20 bases separating them. The germline V gene has CDR1 SGDLS and CDR2 YYNGEE.

This sequence joins TRBV9 and TRBJ2-5, with unresolved D. The receptor comes from a human donor in good health. Material for sequencing was CD4+ T cells from PBMCs. CDR3 loop: CASSRIPGFRGTQYF. The DNA for the CDR3 is TGTGCCAGCAGCAGGATACCGGGCTTCCGCGGGACCCAGTACTTC.